This T cell receptor beta chain was retrieved from a study of technical replicates of blood from several donors. V lost 1 base and J lost 2, with 6 bases in between. Germline CDR1 reads SGHDT; CDR2 reads YYEEEE. CDR3 length: 13 amino acids. The assay was immunoSEQ multiplex PCR, and TCRdb's table has in-frame clones only and misses some. Found here are 95,000 to 100,000 clones, approximately 95% of them singletons; the top ten hold 0.2% to 0.25%. The sequenced material came from T cells isolated from PBMCs. This TCR was sampled from a human donor in good health. This chain joins TRBV5-6 and TRBJ1-1, with D perhaps matching TRBD1 (5 bases). This chain's CDR3 is CASSLQGNTEAFF. The CDR3 nucleotides are TGTGCCAGCAGCTTGCAGGGCAACACTGAAGCTTTCTTT.